These 8 T cell receptor beta chains originate from one sample sequenced in a study of tumor-infiltrating lymphocytes in glioblastoma multiforme. Multiple V-beta primers and a C-beta primer amplified TCRB from RNA. MiXCR, run by TCRdb on the multiplex PCR reads, gives a single entry per CDR3 protein. The sample has around 10,000 distinct CDR3 sequences, around three fifths seen once. Sequenced input: brain tumor tissue. Receptors originate from a male donor with glioblastoma.

V is TRBV11-3 and J is TRBJ2-1; TRBD2 might be the D (5 bases). There are 13 residues in the CDR3. The germline gives CDR1 SGHNT, CDR2 YENEEA. The ends were cut back, 5 bases at V and 4 bases at J, with 9 bases in the middle. In DNA, the CDR3 is TGTGCCAGCAGCCCGGACTCATACAATGAGCAGTTCTTC. Translation gives CASSPDSYNEQFF.

V usage is TRBV6-2 or TRBV6-3 and J usage is TRBJ2-6; D not resolved. The CDR3 is 13 residues long. Per the germline V gene, CDR1 is MNHEY and CDR2 is SVGEGT. V was shortened by 9 bases and J by 1 base, with 7 bases between the two germline ends. The DNA of the CDR3 is TGTGCCAGTCAAGGGTCTGGGGCCAACGTCCTGACTTTC. Its translation is CASQGSGANVLTF.

About this clonotype: One end of the junction is discordant with germline, which a read error may explain. This chain connects TRBV20-1 to TRBJ2-7, with 7 bases fitting TRBD2. The CDR3 loop spans 15 amino acids. Germline V gene data show CDR1 as DFQATT and CDR2 as SNEGSKA (reference sequence). CDR3 sequence: CSARGPGLSLIEQYF. The CDR3 bases are TGCAGTGCTAGAGGGCCGGGACTATCTTTGATCGAGCAGTATTTC.

This chain uses TRBV6-5 with TRBJ2-3; possibly TRBD2 for D (5 bases). Trimming removed 7 bases at V and 8 bases at J, with 10 bases between. Germline V CDR1 and CDR2: MNHEY, SVGAGI. The CDR3 is made up of 11 amino acids. The chain's CDR3 is CASTNGITQYF. The CDR3 region has the DNA TGTGCCAGCACCAACGGGATTACGCAGTATTTT.

CDR3 nucleotides: TGTGCCATCAGGGAGACTAGCCTGGGGGCGGAGAACACCGGGGAGCTGTTTTTT. It is translated as CAIRETSLGAENTGELFF. V and J are TRBV10-3 and TRBJ2-2; a weak D match, TRBD2 (7 bases). The CDR3 has 18 residues. The germline V and J ends were trimmed by 6 bases and 1 base, with 21 bases remaining between them. Germline loops: CDR1 ENHRY, CDR2 SYGVKD.

As regards this clonotype: One junction end disagrees with the germline gene, perhaps due to a read error. CDR3 nucleotides: TGCAGCGTTGCCAGGGACGGGGAATCACCCCTCCACTTC. It specifies CSVARDGESPLHF. This chain connects TRBV29-1 to TRBJ1-6, with TRBD1 as a possible D gene (5 bases). Germline V gives CDR1 SQVTM, CDR2 ANQGSEA. The CDR3 spans 13 residues.

The chain links TRBV10-2 to TRBJ2-2, with 11 bases lining up with TRBD2. The V segment lost 8 bases and the J segment 5 bases; nucleotides outside the gene matches: 4. CDR1 and CDR2 from the germline V gene are WSHSY and SAAADI. The CDR3 totals 14 residues. Here the CDR3 reads CASGTSGQTGELFF. The CDR3 region has the DNA TGCGCCAGCGGGACTAGCGGACAGACCGGGGAGCTGTTTTTT.

The chain joins TRBV20-1 to TRBJ1-6; no firm D call. Germline V gene data show CDR1 as DFQATT and CDR2 as SNEGSKA (reference sequence). V was shortened by 1 base and J by 10 bases, with 17 bases between the two germline ends. The CDR3 runs 15 residues. The DNA for the CDR3 is TGCAGTGCTAGAGGGCGGGGTTCCATGAGCTCACCCCTCCACTTT. Translating it yields CSARGRGSMSSPLHF.